This T cell receptor beta chain was captured by sequencing in a study of cytomegalovirus exposure and HLA in healthy donors. Study at large: In an earlier analysis, some 110 million unique TCR beta sequences were found from about 179 million T cells. Study conclusions and caveats: A likely sequencing artifact accounted for one observed cluster of highly shared sequence variants.

PCR involved 60 Vbeta and 13 Jbeta primers. Sequenced by immunoSEQ multiplex PCR; TCRdb stores in-frame clones only, minus some. The table lists 82,000 or so clones, 10% of them singletons. CDR1 is SGHRS, CDR2 YFSETQ, per germline. The CDR3 extends over 17 amino acids. After removal of 1 base from V and 4 bases from J, the junction contained 11 bases not matched to a gene. To note about this clone: As yet, its antigen is unknown.

Despite likely unrecorded immune exposures, the donors were nominally healthy at the time of sampling. The receptor was isolated from a man between 60 and 75 years old in good health and CMV-seropositive. The specimen sequenced was PBMCs. The gene calls are TRBV5-1 and TRBJ2-3; 8 nucleotides line up with TRBD1. The DNA for the CDR3 is TGCGCCAGCAGCTTGCCCCCGGGACAGGCCGCTGCAGATACGCAGTATTTT. Its translation: CASSLPPGQAAADTQYF.